This T cell receptor (beta chain) came from a study of cytomegalovirus exposure and HLA in healthy donors. Study background: Early released data had approximately 86 million unique TCRs, all coming from HLA-typed donors.

A note on this clone: Its specificity is unknown.

Trimming stripped 4 bases from V and 1 base from J, with 8 bases between. Germline V lookup: CDR1 MNHEY, CDR2 SMNVEV (reference sequence). This CDR3 spans 14 amino acids. Study results and caveats: In a later analysis, TCR beta V- and J-gene trimming showed a link to a missense DCLRE1C variant.

Researchers ran the PCR with 60 Vbeta and 13 Jbeta primers. Method: immunoSEQ multiplex PCR; TCRdb's copy keeps in-frame clones and lacks some. Of some 150,000 clones listed, about 74% are singletons. This clonotype was sampled from a woman between 40 and 55 years old in good health and CMV-seronegative. Sample: PBMCs. V usage is TRBV27 and J usage is TRBJ1-3; the D is unclear. The chain's CDR3 is CASSSSLSGNTIYF. As DNA, the CDR3 is TGTGCCAGCAGTTCAAGCTTATCTGGAAACACCATATATTTT.